The 2 T cell receptor beta chains in this list originate from one sample, sequenced in a study of cytomegalovirus exposure and HLA in healthy donors. The PCR contained 60 Vbeta and 13 Jbeta primers. Using immunoSEQ multiplex PCR, the repertoire was profiled, and TCRdb retains in-frame clones only, with some absent. The sample table includes 130,000 or so clones. Sample: PBMCs. Receptors were obtained from a woman in her 40s in good health and CMV-seronegative.

The rearrangement joins TRBV19 to TRBJ1-2; D possibly corresponds to TRBD1 (6 bases). The V end lost 3 bases, the J end lost 4 bases, and 9 bases lay between the germline ends. This CDR3 is 13 amino acids long. CDR1 is LNHDA, CDR2 SQIVND, per germline (reference sequence). CDR3 DNA sequence: TGTGCCAGTAGTATCCGGACAGCCTATGGCTACACCTTC. This gives the protein CASSIRTAYGYTF.

The chain combines TRBV5-4 with TRBJ1-4; D might be TRBD1 (6 bases). This CDR3 comprises 16 residues. V was trimmed by 5 bases and J by 6 bases, leaving 20 bases between them. Germline loops: CDR1 SGHNT, CDR2 YYREEE (reference sequence). The CDR3, as DNA: TGTGCCAGCAGTCCTCCGGGGGGCGCAGGGGATGAAAAACTGTTTTTT. Protein sequence: CASSPPGGAGDEKLFF.